This entry lists 24 T cell receptor beta chains sequenced from one sample in a study of blood T cell repertoires in COVID-19. Only in-frame clones appear in the TCRdb table, and some are missing; sequencing was by immunoSEQ multiplex PCR. The sample shows about 400,000 clones, 80% to 90% of them seen only once. Sample: PBMCs or T cells enriched from blood (not recorded which). The receptors here all came from a woman between 45 and 60 years old who had recovered from COVID-19.

The chain carries TRBV9 and TRBJ1-4, with 7 nucleotides matching TRBD1. The trim removed 4 bases at V and 3 bases at J, leaving 12 bases unmatched. Per germline, CDR1 SGDLS and CDR2 YYNGEE. The CDR3 sequence is 17 residues long. CDR3: CASSSRQGGAPNEKLFF. CDR3 DNA: TGTGCCAGCAGCTCTCGACAGGGAGGAGCTCCTAATGAAAAACTGTTTTTT.

V is TRBV6-2 or TRBV6-3 and J is TRBJ1-4; 8 bases are a match to TRBD1. The J segment lost 8 bases and the V segment lost 4 bases, leaving 6 bases of the junction unmatched. The germline gives CDR1 MNHEY, CDR2 SVGEGT. CDR3 size: 14 residues. The CDR3 loop is CASSSGTGGEKLFF. The CDR3 nucleotides are TGTGCCAGCAGTTCCGGGACAGGAGGGGAAAAACTGTTTTTT.

V is TRBV3-1 (or the pseudogene TRBV3-2) and J is TRBJ2-7, with D possibly TRBD2 on 6 matching bases. Trimming took 4 bases from V and 6 from J, leaving 16 bases between them. Germline CDR1 is LGHDT and CDR2 is YNNKEL (reference sequence). The CDR3 is 14 amino acids. The CDR3 loop reads CASSLEITGVEQYF. CDR3 sequence (DNA): TGTGCCAGCAGCCTAGAAATCACGGGGGTCGAGCAGTACTTC.

The V gene is TRBV6-5, the J gene TRBJ2-3; D not resolved. The ends were cut back, 2 bases at V and 0 bases at J, with 6 bases in the middle. CDR3 length equals 14 residues. CDR1 MNHEY and CDR2 SVGAGI come from the germline V gene. In DNA, the CDR3 is TGTGCCAGCAGTTACATCTCGAGCACAGATACGCAGTATTTT. Protein: CASSYISSTDTQYF.

Only a few counts were recorded for this clone. Other DNA sequences in the same sample also yield this CDR3. The CDR3 loop is CASSGQGNTEAFF. CDR3 DNA: TGTGCCAGTAGTGGACAGGGTAATACTGAAGCTTTCTTT. J is TRBJ1-1 and V is TRBV19, with 8 bases fitting TRBD1. The CDR3 is 13 residues long. The V gene end was trimmed by 5 bases and the J gene end by 5 bases; junction bases not matched to a gene: 4. CDR1 LNHDA and CDR2 SQIVND come from the germline V gene (reference sequence).

This chain joins TRBV30 and TRBJ2-5; 8 nucleotides line up with TRBD2. CDR3 length: 16 residues. The germline V gene has CDR1 GTSNPN and CDR2 SVGIG (reference sequence). The J segment lost 5 bases and the V segment lost 0 bases, leaving 11 bases of the junction unmatched. The CDR3 sequence: CAWSVSPGGSRETQYF. The CDR3 DNA reads TGTGCCTGGAGTGTATCCCCGGGGGGGTCGAGGGAGACCCAGTACTTC.

This sequence joins TRBV7-8 and TRBJ2-5; the D gene is possibly TRBD1 (6 bases). This CDR3 is 15 amino acids long. V was shortened by 4 bases and J by 5 bases, with 17 bases between the two germline ends. Germline V gene lookup returns CDR1 SGHVS and CDR2 FQNEAQ. The CDR3 nucleotides read TGTGCCAGCAGCTCGCACAGGGAGTCTGGGGAGACCCAGTACTTC. It encodes CASSSHRESGETQYF.

This chain connects TRBV6-5 to TRBJ2-7; 7 bases line up with TRBD1. CDR1 is MNHEY, CDR2 SVGAGI, per germline. Trimming at V came to 5 bases and at J to 5 bases, leaving 12 bases not matched to a gene. The CDR3 consists of 15 residues. CDR3 sequence (DNA): TGTGCCAGCAGTCCAGTACCGGGACAGAACCACGAGCAGTACTTC. This sequence encodes CASSPVPGQNHEQYF.

The J gene is TRBJ2-5, the V gene TRBV7-9; 7 bases match TRBD1. Losses at the gene ends were 5 bases for V and 5 bases for J; bases not matched to a gene: 8. Germline assignment: CDR1 SEHNR and CDR2 FQNEAQ (reference sequence). The CDR3 extends over 14 amino acids. The CDR3 sequence: CASSQGQLRETQYF. Written as DNA, the CDR3 is TGTGCCAGCAGCCAGGGACAGCTCCGGGAGACCCAGTACTTC.

This clone came up a few times. The J gene is TRBJ1-2, the V gene TRBV19; D call uncertain. The CDR3 totals 14 residues. Trimming took off 6 bases at V and 8 bases at J, with 19 bases between the two ends. Germline CDR1 and CDR2: LNHDA and SQIVND (reference sequence). CDR3 nucleotide sequence: TGTGCCAGTAGAGACTCGACTTCATCGAGGGGCTACACCTTC. Protein sequence: CASRDSTSSRGYTF. Full variable domain (missing parts from reference TRBV19 and TRBJ1-2): DGGITQSPKYLFRKEGQNVTLSCEQNLNHDAMYWYRQDPGQGLRLIYYSQIVNDFQKGDIAEGYSVSREKKESFPLTVTSAQKNPTAFYLCASRDSTSSRGYTFGSGTRLTVV.

The chain uses TRBV5-1 and TRBJ2-3, with 7 bases identical to TRBD2. V trimming: 4 bases; J trimming: 0 bases; junction bases outside the gene matches: 11. Germline V gives CDR1 SGHRS, CDR2 YFSETQ. This CDR3 comprises 17 residues. The CDR3 DNA reads as TGCGCCAGCAGCCGCTCAGCGGGGCGATTTAGCACAGATACGCAGTATTTT. It codes for CASSRSAGRFSTDTQYF.

This chain links TRBV27 with TRBJ1-1, with D perhaps TRBD1 (5 bases). The CDR3 runs 13 residues. V was cut by 1 base and J by 10 bases, with 13 bases left in between. Germline CDR1 reads MNHEY; CDR2 reads SMNVEV (reference sequence). CDR3 DNA sequence: TGTGCCAGCAGTTTATGGGGACTTGGAGGAGCTTTCTTT. Translated, it gives CASSLWGLGGAFF.

The chain links TRBV29-1 to TRBJ2-3; D remains unclear. V lost 5 bases, J lost 3 bases, and 15 bases lay in between. The germline CDR1 and CDR2 sequences are SQVTM and ANQGSEA. The CDR3 spans 14 residues. In nucleotides, the CDR3 is TGCAGCGTTAGCCTTCGGGTAGGAACAGATACGCAGTATTTT. Amino acid sequence: CSVSLRVGTDTQYF.

This clone was picked up a small number of times. The chain employs TRBV2 and TRBJ1-1; 8 bases are shared with TRBD1. Germline CDR1 is SNHLY and CDR2 is FYNNEI. The CDR3 is made up of 14 amino acids. After removal of 6 bases from V and 1 base from J, the junction contained 4 bases not matched to a gene. CDR3: CASRITGGNTEAFF. The CDR3 nucleotides read TGTGCCAGCAGGATCACAGGGGGGAACACTGAAGCTTTCTTT.

The V gene is TRBV13, the J gene TRBJ1-1; tentatively, D is TRBD1 (5 bases). This CDR3 is built from 13 residues. CDR1 PRHDT and CDR2 FYEKMQ come from the germline V gene (reference sequence). V lost 5 bases and J 4 bases, leaving 11 bases between the germline ends. The DNA for the CDR3 is TGTGCCAGCAGCGTGTGGGGGGGCACTGAAGCTTTCTTT. Translation gives CASSVWGGTEAFF. Filled out from reference TRBV13 and TRBJ1-1, the complete variable domain reads AAGVIQSPRHLIKEKRETATLKCYPIPRHDTVYWYQQGPGQDPQFLISFYEKMQSDKGSIPDRFSAQQFSDYHSELNMSSLELGDSALYFCASSVWGGTEAFFGQGTRLTVV.

This chain joins TRBV4-1 and TRBJ1-2; 7 nucleotides match TRBD1. The CDR3 runs 14 residues. V lost 1 base and J lost 4; bases outside the gene matches: 3. The germline CDR1 and CDR2 sequences are MGHRA and YSYEKL. The CDR3 coding sequence is TGCGCCAGCAGCCAAGCCACAGGGGTCTATGGCTACACCTTC. It translates to CASSQATGVYGYTF.

The chain carries TRBV29-1 and TRBJ2-5; D gene uncertain. Germline-derived CDR1 and CDR2 are SQVTM and ANQGSEA. Trimming took off 3 bases at V and 1 base at J, with 15 bases between the two ends. This CDR3 is 15 amino acids long. As DNA, the CDR3 is TGCAGCGTTGATCGTGCGGCATTAACCCAAGAGACCCAGTACTTC. Protein sequence: CSVDRAALTQETQYF.

The CDR3 here is CASSTTTGTAYNEQFF. CDR3 DNA sequence: TGTGCCAGTAGTACCACCACCGGGACAGCCTACAATGAGCAGTTCTTC. V gene TRBV19 combines with J gene TRBJ2-1; 7 nucleotides line up with TRBD1. The CDR3 covers 16 residues. Germline V lookup: CDR1 LNHDA, CDR2 SQIVND (reference sequence). With V trimmed by 4 bases and J by 2 bases, 8 bases remained unmatched.

The CDR3 region has the DNA TGTGCCAGCAGTCGCCAGGGGGCTGGGGCCAACGTCCTGACTTTC. Translation gives CASSRQGAGANVLTF. V is TRBV27 and J is TRBJ2-6, with TRBD1 identical over 7 bases. The germline CDR1 and CDR2 sequences are MNHEY and SMNVEV (reference sequence). Trimming cost V 5 bases and J 2 bases; bases outside gene matches: 3. The length of the CDR3 is 15 residues.

This clone was counted once. The V and J genes are TRBV28 and TRBJ2-7; 9 bases match TRBD2. The CDR3 covers 17 residues. J gave up 3 bases and V 3 bases, and 12 bases lay outside the gene matches. The germline CDR1 and CDR2 sequences are MDHEN and SYDVKM. The CDR3 DNA is TGTGCCAGCAGTTTTTCCACCCGGCGGGGGGGCCGCTACGAGCAGTACTTC. The encoded protein is CASSFSTRRGGRYEQYF.

In this sample, this clone turned up a few times. V gene TRBV12-3 or TRBV12-4 combines with J gene TRBJ1-1, with D unresolved. The CDR3 sequence is 13 residues long. V was pared by 4 bases and J by 4 bases, with 10 bases between. CDR3 DNA: TGTGCCAGCAGTTGGACTCAGCGCACTGAAGCTTTCTTT. Translating it yields CASSWTQRTEAFF.

The genes are TRBV29-1 and TRBJ2-7; 7 nucleotides line up with TRBD1. The CDR3 spans 14 residues. Germline assignment: CDR1 SQVTM and CDR2 ANQGSEA. V lost 5 bases to trimming and J lost 0 bases; unmatched junction nucleotides: 7. DNA for the CDR3: TGCAGCGTTCTTCCAGGGGGACCCTCCTACGAGCAGTACTTC. Protein: CSVLPGGPSYEQYF.

The V gene is TRBV4-2, the J gene TRBJ1-1; 8 positions match TRBD1. Germline V gene data show CDR1 as LGHNA and CDR2 as YNFKEQ. The CDR3 totals 20 residues. V shed 0 bases and J 0 bases; nucleotides not matched to a gene: 15. In nucleotides, the CDR3 is TGTGCCAGCAGCCAAGAGGTAACAGGGGGTGCCCTGAGAATGAACACTGAAGCTTTCTTT. Residues: CASSQEVTGGALRMNTEAFF.

The CDR3 nucleotides read TGTGCCAGCAGTCTCCAGTATCCGGGACAGGGGGCGCGAGGTGAAAAACTGTTTTTT. It translates to CASSLQYPGQGARGEKLFF. The chain employs TRBV6-6 and TRBJ1-4, with 12 nucleotides matching TRBD1. CDR1 MNHNY and CDR2 SVGAGI come from the germline V gene (reference sequence). V dropped 5 bases and J dropped 7; count of bases not matched to a gene: 17. CDR3 size: 19 residues.